This is a list of T cell receptor beta chains from one sample in a study of CD8+ T cells in alopecia areata. Sequencing used immunoSEQ multiplex PCR; TCRdb keeps in-frame clones, though not all of them. The sample lists 150,000 or so clones, approximately 45% occurring once. Sequenced sample: CD4+ T cells sorted from blood. The receptors were sampled from a human donor with alopecia areata. Each CDR3 is given with its conserved first and last residue.

cdr3_aa: CASSLVGLVPRNEQFF
j_call: TRBJ2-1
v_call: TRBV5-1

cdr3_aa: CASSSLEAFF
j_call: TRBJ1-1
v_call: TRBV6-6

cdr3_aa: CASSLVTGALNEQFF
j_call: TRBJ2-1
v_call: TRBV5-1

cdr3_aa: CASRRGERMLFF
j_call: TRBJ1-4
v_call: TRBV28

cdr3_aa: CSVPPWPPSIRTHTDTQYF
j_call: TRBJ2-3
v_call: TRBV29-1

cdr3_aa: CASSFFLAGYYNEQFF
j_call: TRBJ2-1
v_call: TRBV5-6

cdr3_aa: CSASDHEQYF
j_call: TRBJ2-7
v_call: TRBV20-1

cdr3_aa: CSVVGRSNNEQFF
j_call: TRBJ2-1
v_call: TRBV29-1

cdr3_aa: CSVKHPPGQRGETQYF
j_call: TRBJ2-5
v_call: TRBV29-1

cdr3_aa: CASSFRTSGYNEQFF
j_call: TRBJ2-1
v_call: TRBV28

cdr3_aa: CASSSTGKETQYF
j_call: TRBJ2-5
v_call: TRBV2

cdr3_aa: CASSSGGHQPQHF
j_call: TRBJ1-5
v_call: TRBV18

cdr3_aa: CASSSASQETQYF
j_call: TRBJ2-5
v_call: TRBV5-1

cdr3_aa: CASSPRRTETQYF
j_call: TRBJ2-5
v_call: TRBV6-5

cdr3_aa: CASSPGGAIYNEQFF
j_call: TRBJ2-1
v_call: TRBV5-1

cdr3_aa: CASSSRQGGEQYF
j_call: TRBJ2-7
v_call: TRBV4-2

cdr3_aa: CASRTDRGNTEAFF
j_call: TRBJ1-1
v_call: TRBV19

cdr3_aa: CASSSTGRGAFF
j_call: TRBJ1-1
v_call: TRBV7-9

cdr3_aa: CSVGEEGYTF
j_call: TRBJ1-2
v_call: TRBV29-1

cdr3_aa: CSGQQARGEAFF
j_call: TRBJ1-1
v_call: TRBV29-1

cdr3_aa: CASSARDRVGQPQHF
j_call: TRBJ1-5
v_call: TRBV27

cdr3_aa: CASSRKVDEQFF
j_call: TRBJ2-1
v_call: TRBV14

cdr3_aa: CASSRSGSNQPQHF
j_call: TRBJ1-5
v_call: TRBV4-1

cdr3_aa: CASSLDSTSGRQETQYF
j_call: TRBJ2-5
v_call: TRBV7-9

cdr3_aa: CASSQDTTGAPNYGYTF
j_call: TRBJ1-2
v_call: TRBV4-1

cdr3_aa: CASSLKVGPKGYEQYF
j_call: TRBJ2-7
v_call: TRBV5-1